One and the same sample provided the 31 T cell receptor beta chains below, sequenced in a study of cytomegalovirus exposure and HLA in healthy donors (dated 2017 in TCRdb). The library came from the immunoSEQ multiplex PCR assay. A mixture of 60 forward primers for TCR Vbeta segments and 13 reverse primers for TCR Jbeta segments was used in the multiplex PCR. In TCRdb, the immuneACCESS table is reduced to in-frame sequences with V and J assigned. These tables do not hold every clone; where another copy was compared, an unresolved V gene accounts for under half, and the others remain unexplained. The table for this sample lists 210,000 or so clones; about 80% of them were counted only once. The ten largest clonotypes hold 2.7% of the sample. Sequences were obtained from PBMCs. The receptors stem from a woman aged 55-70 years in good health and CMV-seropositive.

Note on this clone: The junction shows a germline mismatch at one end, possibly a read error. The chain combines TRBV4-2 with TRBJ2-5; tentative D call: TRBD2 (5 bases). CDR1 LGHNA and CDR2 YNFKEQ come from the germline V gene. The CDR3 extends over 16 amino acids. The CDR3 region is CASSQVGTSLQETQYF. CDR3 DNA sequence: TGTGCCAGCAGTCAAGTCGGAACTAGTCTCCAAGAGACCCAGTACTTC.

The chain links TRBV18 to TRBJ1-4, with 9 bases identical to TRBD1. This CDR3 has 14 amino acids. Germline trimming cut 3 bases from V and 8 bases from J; bases unmatched to any gene: 4. The germline gives CDR1 KGHSH, CDR2 LQKENI. The CDR3 loop is CASSPWTGDEKLFF. As DNA, the CDR3 is TGTGCCAGCTCACCCTGGACAGGGGACGAAAAACTGTTTTTT.

The rearrangement joins TRBV28 to TRBJ2-7; TRBD1 matches at 7 bases. CDR1 MDHEN and CDR2 SYDVKM come from the germline V gene. The CDR3 sequence is 15 residues long. Trimming took 8 bases from V and 2 from J; bases not matched to a gene: 12. The CDR3 DNA sequence: TGTGCCAGCGGCACCGGGACAGAGGTACCCTACGAGCAGTACTTC. This translates into CASGTGTEVPYEQYF.

J is TRBJ1-5 and V is TRBV6-1, with 8 positions matching TRBD1. This CDR3 is 15 amino acids long. Germline V gene lookup returns CDR1 MNHNS and CDR2 SASEGT. V dropped 2 bases and J dropped 4; count of bases not matched to a gene: 4. This CDR3 is CASSEMTGVNQPQHF. In DNA form, the CDR3 reads TGTGCCAGCAGTGAAATGACAGGGGTGAATCAGCCCCAGCATTTT.

The chain employs TRBV9 and TRBJ1-3; possible D gene TRBD1, 5 bases. Germline assignment: CDR1 SGDLS and CDR2 YYNGEE. V lost 3 bases to trimming and J lost 0 bases, with 13 bases between them. The CDR3 has 16 amino acids. The CDR3 DNA follows: TGTGCCAGCAGCGCGGGACTTTTAAGCTCTGGAAACACCATATATTTT. Its protein product is CASSAGLLSSGNTIYF. Together with reference TRBV9 and TRBJ1-3, the CDR3 gives the full variable domain: DSGVTQTPKHLITATGQRVTLRCSPRSGDLSVYWYQQSLDQGLQFLIQYYNGEERAKGNILERFSAQQFPDLHSELNLSSLELGDSALYFCASSAGLLSSGNTIYFGEGSWLTVV.

The chain joins TRBV19 to TRBJ2-6, with a tentative D call TRBD2 (6 bases). In germline, CDR1 is LNHDA, CDR2 SQIVND (reference sequence). The ends were cut back, 5 bases at V and 2 bases at J, with 13 bases in the middle. This CDR3 has 16 amino acids. This chain's CDR3 is CASSSQEGPGANVLTF. The CDR3 DNA reads as TGTGCCAGTAGTTCTCAGGAGGGGCCTGGGGCCAACGTCCTGACTTTC.

The sample holds one count of this clone. This chain uses TRBV7-9 with TRBJ2-5; 9 bases match TRBD1. Germline V lookup: CDR1 SEHNR, CDR2 FQNEAQ (reference sequence). The CDR3 runs to 15 residues. The trim removed 1 base at V and 5 bases at J, leaving 5 bases unmatched. Here the CDR3 reads CASSLGGQGGETQYF. The CDR3 nucleotides read TGTGCCAGCAGCTTAGGGGGACAGGGAGGGGAGACCCAGTACTTC.

The chain employs TRBV6-1 and TRBJ2-7; TRBD1 agrees at 9 bases. Germline CDR1 and CDR2: MNHNS and SASEGT. This CDR3 is 14 amino acids long. Losses at the gene ends were 2 bases for V and 5 bases for J; bases not matched to a gene: 4. CDR3 nucleotide sequence: TGTGCCAGCAGTGAAACAGGGGGCGCGGACGAGCAGTACTTC. Translation gives CASSETGGADEQYF.

The chain combines TRBV7-6 with TRBJ2-5; the match to TRBD1 covers 7 bases. The CDR3 length is 15 residues. Germline V gene sequence: CDR1 SGHVS, CDR2 FNYEAQ. V lost 6 bases to trimming and J lost 0 bases; unmatched junction nucleotides: 7. CDR3 in amino acids: CASRPTGANQETQYF. The CDR3 nucleotides read TGTGCCAGCAGACCTACAGGGGCCAACCAAGAGACCCAGTACTTC.

This chain uses TRBV30 with TRBJ2-1; D remains unclear. V gave up 2 bases and J gave up 1 base, with 9 bases separating them. Per germline, CDR1 GTSNPN and CDR2 SVGIG (reference sequence). This CDR3 contains 14 residues. CDR3 coding DNA: TGTGCCTGGAGTTTTGCCCTATCCTACAATGAGCAGTTCTTC. This encodes CAWSFALSYNEQFF.

The chain uses TRBV2 and TRBJ2-1, with 7 positions matching TRBD2. CDR3 length: 13 residues. CDR1 SNHLY and CDR2 FYNNEI come from the germline V gene. With 2 bases clipped from V and 9 bases from J, the junction kept 4 bases outside the gene matches. The DNA of the CDR3 is TGTGCCAGCAGTGAACTGCGGGAGAGTGAGCAGTTCTTC. Amino acids: CASSELRESEQFF. Variable domain in full (rest from reference TRBV2 and TRBJ2-1): EPEVTQTPSHQVTQMGQEVILRCVPISNHLYFYWYRQILGQKVEFLVSFYNNEISEKSEIFDDQFSVERPDGSNFTLKIRSTKLEDSAMYFCASSELRESEQFFGPGTRLTVL.

The rearrangement joins TRBV4-1 to TRBJ2-2; 10 bases fit TRBD2. Germline V CDR1 and CDR2: MGHRA, YSYEKL. The CDR3 runs 19 residues. J gave up 4 bases and V 4 bases, and 15 bases lay outside the gene matches. The chain's CDR3 is CASSLLLLLAGPVTGELFF. In nucleotides, the CDR3 is TGCGCCAGCAGCCTACTCCTGTTACTAGCGGGACCGGTCACCGGGGAGCTGTTTTTT.

CDR3: CAISPDNRPNEKLFF. The CDR3 DNA reads as TGTGCCATCAGTCCGGACAACCGACCTAATGAAAAACTGTTTTTT. The chain is built from TRBV10-3 and TRBJ1-4; possible D gene TRBD1, 5 bases. The ends were cut back, 5 bases at V and 3 bases at J, with 13 bases in the middle. CDR1 and CDR2 from the germline V gene are ENHRY and SYGVKD. This CDR3 is built from 15 residues.

This sequence joins TRBV4-2 and TRBJ2-1; 12 bases align to TRBD2. This CDR3 spans 17 amino acids. J lost 6 bases, V lost 4 bases, and 10 bases had no gene match. CDR1 and CDR2 (germline): LGHNA, YNFKEQ. CDR3 DNA sequence: TGTGCCAGCAGCCTCGCGATACTAGCGGGGGGTGCCAATGAGCAGTTCTTC. The encoded protein is CASSLAILAGGANEQFF.

J is TRBJ2-1 and V is TRBV11-3; D is ambiguous. CDR1 and CDR2 (germline): SGHNT, YENEEA. The V and J ends lost 5 bases and 9 bases respectively, with 20 bases between them. This CDR3 has 15 residues. CDR3 nucleotide sequence: TGTGCCAGCAGCCCGCCGGGTAAAAGTTTTCGTGAGCAGTTCTTC. This translates into CASSPPGKSFREQFF.

The chain joins TRBV28 to TRBJ1-1; 7 bases are a match to TRBD1. CDR1 MDHEN and CDR2 SYDVKM come from the germline V gene. This CDR3 is built from 13 residues. V shed 5 bases and J 5 bases; nucleotides not matched to a gene: 5. In nucleotides, the CDR3 is TGTGCCAGCAGTACAGGGGTAGGAACTGAAGCTTTCTTT. It specifies CASSTGVGTEAFF.

CDR3 in amino acids: CASSRQGASGYTF. The CDR3 DNA reads as TGTGCCAGCAGTCGACAGGGGGCAAGTGGCTACACCTTC. The chain has TRBV28 and TRBJ1-2; 10 nucleotides match TRBD1. The CDR3 has 13 amino acids. Germline loops: CDR1 MDHEN, CDR2 SYDVKM. Germline trimming cut 5 bases from V and 7 bases from J; bases unmatched to any gene: 4.

The V and J genes are TRBV7-9 and TRBJ2-5, with 9 bases fitting TRBD2. In germline, CDR1 is SEHNR, CDR2 FQNEAQ (reference sequence). V lost 5 bases, J lost 4 bases, and 8 bases stayed unmatched. The CDR3 is 15 residues long. CDR3 region: CASSPIAGVGETQYF. The DNA of the CDR3 is TGTGCCAGCAGCCCTATAGCGGGAGTAGGAGAGACCCAGTACTTC. The full variable domain, in which reference TRBV7-9 and TRBJ2-5 provide the parts outside the CDR3, is DTGVSQNPRHKITKRGQNVTFRCDPISEHNRLYWYRQTLGQGPEFLTYFQNEAQLEKSRLLSDRFSAERPKGSFSTLEIQRTEQGDSAMYLCASSPIAGVGETQYFGPGTRLLVL.

This sequence joins TRBV7-6 and TRBJ2-3, with a possible D match to TRBD2 (6 bases). Germline V lookup: CDR1 SGHVS, CDR2 FNYEAQ. Trimming pared 4 bases from V and 10 bases from J, leaving 12 bases between. CDR3 size: 12 residues. CDR3 protein: CASSWDSISQYF. The DNA of the CDR3 is TGTGCCAGCAGCTGGGACTCCATATCGCAGTATTTT.

V usage is TRBV18 and J usage is TRBJ2-3; TRBD2 matches 14 bases. V gave up 1 base and J gave up 0 bases; unmatched junction bases: 0. Germline assignment: CDR1 KGHSH and CDR2 LQKENI. The CDR3 has 17 amino acids. DNA for the CDR3: TGTGCCAGCTCACCACGGACTAGCGGGAGGAGCACAGATACGCAGTATTTT. Its protein product is CASSPRTSGRSTDTQYF.

This clone was seen only a few times. The chain has TRBV19 and TRBJ2-1; possibly TRBD2 for D (6 bases). V lost 0 bases, J lost 0 bases, and 9 bases lay in between. Germline loops: CDR1 LNHDA, CDR2 SQIVND (reference sequence). The CDR3 runs 16 residues. The CDR3 sequence: CASSIDRSGSYNEQFF. CDR3 sequence (DNA): TGTGCCAGTAGTATAGATCGTAGCGGCTCCTACAATGAGCAGTTCTTC. Variable domain in full (rest from reference TRBV19 and TRBJ2-1): DGGITQSPKYLFRKEGQNVTLSCEQNLNHDAMYWYRQDPGQGLRLIYYSQIVNDFQKGDIAEGYSVSREKKESFPLTVTSAQKNPTAFYLCASSIDRSGSYNEQFFGPGTRLTVL.

The CDR3 here is CASSQGQGRSYEQYF. CDR3 DNA: TGTGCCAGCAGTCAAGGACAGGGAAGGTCCTACGAGCAGTACTTC. The chain has TRBV6-1 and TRBJ2-7, with 8 bases aligning to TRBD1. Losses at the gene ends were 5 bases for V and 1 base for J; bases not matched to a gene: 7. This CDR3 has 15 amino acids. Germline loops: CDR1 MNHNS, CDR2 SASEGT.

The chain combines TRBV6-1 with TRBJ2-2; D gene unclear. V was shortened by 4 bases and J by 6 bases, with 9 bases between the two germline ends. Per the germline V gene, CDR1 is MNHNS and CDR2 is SASEGT. The CDR3 is made up of 13 amino acids. The CDR3 coding sequence is TGTGCCAGCAGTGGATATTCGGCCGGGGAGCTGTTTTTT. It translates to CASSGYSAGELFF.

This clone has more than one count but fewer than ten. This chain uses TRBV5-8 with TRBJ2-1; 7 bases are shared with TRBD2. In germline, CDR1 is SGHTS, CDR2 YDEGEE. The length of the CDR3 is 14 residues. Unmatched junction bases numbered 10, after V lost 6 bases and J lost 7 bases. CDR3 loop: CASTFLSGWNEQFF. The CDR3 DNA reads TGTGCCAGCACCTTCCTTAGCGGGTGGAATGAGCAGTTCTTC.

This clone was counted a single time. V usage is TRBV15 and J usage is TRBJ1-4; 8 bases match TRBD1. J gave up 0 bases and V 8 bases, and 5 bases lay outside the gene matches. The CDR3 totals 15 residues. Germline values: CDR1 LNHNV, CDR2 YYDKDF (reference sequence). The CDR3 protein is CATQGAGTTNEKLFF. The CDR3 DNA is TGTGCCACCCAGGGGGCTGGAACAACTAATGAAAAACTGTTTTTT. The variable domain in full, completed from reference TRBV15 and TRBJ1-4, reads DAMVIQNPRYQVTQFGKPVTLSCSQTLNHNVMYWYQQKSSQAPKLLFHYYDKDFNNEADTPDNFQSRRPNTSFCFLDIRSPGLGDTAMYLCATQGAGTTNEKLFFGSGTQLSVL.

This clone was observed a single time. V usage is TRBV7-2 and J usage is TRBJ2-1; D unclear. The germline CDR1 and CDR2 sequences are SGHTA and FQGNSA. The V end was cut by 3 bases, the J end by 2 bases, with 11 bases between. This CDR3 is 15 amino acids long. The DNA of the CDR3 is TGTGCCAGCAGCTTCTGGGTAGCCACCTACAATGAGCAGTTCTTC. It specifies CASSFWVATYNEQFF.

This clone was seen only once. The chain couples TRBV15 to TRBJ1-6, with TRBD1 as a possible D gene (5 bases). Per germline, CDR1 LNHNV and CDR2 YYDKDF (reference sequence). V shed 5 bases and J shed 9 bases, with 11 bases lying between them. The CDR3 consists of 13 residues. CDR3 coding DNA: TGTGCCACCAGCCGCGGTAGGGGTTCACCCCTCCACTTT. This translates into CATSRGRGSPLHF. The full variable domain, in which reference TRBV15 and TRBJ1-6 provide the parts outside the CDR3, is DAMVIQNPRYQVTQFGKPVTLSCSQTLNHNVMYWYQQKSSQAPKLLFHYYDKDFNNEADTPDNFQSRRPNTSFCFLDIRSPGLGDTAMYLCATSRGRGSPLHFGNGTRLTVT.

The chain links TRBV25-1 to TRBJ1-2; D ambiguous. The CDR3 consists of 12 residues. V lost 11 bases and J lost 3, with 13 bases in between. Germline V gene data show CDR1 as MGHDK and CDR2 as SYGVNS. DNA for the CDR3: TGTGCCTCCCGACCGGACTACTATGGCTACACCTTC. Translating gives CASRPDYYGYTF.

V is TRBV6-5 and J is TRBJ2-1; 10 positions match TRBD2. Looked up from germline, CDR1 is MNHEY and CDR2 is SVGAGI. J lost 11 bases, V lost 4 bases, and 8 bases had no gene match. The CDR3 covers 14 residues. The DNA for the CDR3 is TGTGCCAGCAGTTTCCTAGCGGGAGTTGGGAAGCAGTTCTTC. Its protein product is CASSFLAGVGKQFF.

V is TRBV7-3 and J is TRBJ2-7; perhaps TRBD2 as D (6 bases). CDR1 is SGHTA, CDR2 FQGTGA, per germline. This CDR3 region has 15 residues. V was pared by 6 bases and J by 1 base, with 16 bases between. CDR3 in amino acids: CASSSRGGESYEQYF. The CDR3 DNA follows: TGTGCCAGCAGTTCCCGCGGCGGGGAATCCTACGAGCAGTACTTC.

V is TRBV5-1 and J is TRBJ1-3; possibly TRBD1 for D (6 bases). The ends were cut back, 0 bases at V and 0 bases at J, with 7 bases in the middle. Germline-derived CDR1 and CDR2 are SGHRS and YFSETQ. The CDR3 is made up of 15 amino acids. CDR3 sequence (DNA): TGCGCCAGCAGCTTGGGACAGGTCTCTGGAAACACCATATATTTT. Translating it yields CASSLGQVSGNTIYF.